This T cell receptor beta chain was captured by sequencing in a study of T cells in Graves' hyperthyroidism and ophthalmopathy. Authors of the study amplified TCR beta CDR3 regions from RNA transcripts. The TCR CDR3 first-round RT-PCR relied on the HTBI primer set. TCRdb called the multiplex PCR reads again in MiXCR, with one record for every CDR3 protein. Of a few hundred thousand distinct CDR3 sequences listed, about 16% are singletons. CDR1 and CDR2 (germline): MNHNS, SASEGT. The CDR3 runs to 15 residues. V shed 6 bases and J 4 bases; nucleotides not matched to a gene: 8. The study based diagnoses on clinical symptoms, serum thyroxine and TRAb, thyroid ultrasound and orbital computed tomography.

Sequencing was done on a sample of blood. This receptor was taken from a woman aged 25 to 39 with Graves' ophthalmopathy. The chain employs TRBV6-1 and TRBJ2-3; 9 positions match TRBD1. Written as DNA, the CDR3 is TGTGCCAGCAGACCACAGGGGGCTGGGTCAGATACGCAGTATTTT. This gives the protein CASRPQGAGSDTQYF.